This T cell receptor beta chain was recorded in a study of radiation and T cells in renal cell carcinoma. The time point: baseline pretreatment blood. Indicated treatment: 15 Gy SBRT to primary tumor, nephrectomy 4 weeks later. Radiation-treated patients gave blood at baseline, week 2 and week 4. Clear cell pathology was present in this patient's renal cell carcinoma. The CDR3 totals 11 residues. The V gene's germline CDR1 is SGHTA and CDR2 FQGNSA. V lost 5 bases to trimming and J lost 1 base, with 2 bases between them. The protocol was immunoSEQ multiplex PCR, while the TCRdb copy is restricted to in-frame clones and leaves out a portion. The sample holds over 120,000 clones; roughly 84% are singletons and the top ten take approximately 12%.

The V and J genes are TRBV7-2 and TRBJ2-5; D is uncertain. Sequences were derived from blood, sampled from a patient whose treatment included radiotherapy and nephrectomy. The clonotype was recovered from a woman between 45 and 65 years old with renal cell carcinoma. CDR3 nucleotides: TGTGCCAGCAGCATCCAAGAGACCCAGTACTTC. Its translation: CASSIQETQYF.